The 21 T cell receptor beta chains listed next were all sequenced from one sample in a study of T cell responses to AZD1222 COVID-19 vaccine (dated by TCRdb to the early 2020s). The library was built by means of the immunoSEQ multiplex PCR assay. Imported from immuneACCESS, the table was reduced by TCRdb to in-frame sequences with V and J called. These copies leave out some clones; in studies compared against another copy, an unresolved V gene accounts for under half, and the cause of the remainder is not known. This sample lists about 56,000 clones; approximately 85% were detected once. The ten largest clones take up over 12% of the sample. Interpreted using the paper, the time point label stands for: baseline before first vaccination. Material: peripheral blood, obtained on day 0 of AZD1222 vaccination. These receptors were obtained from an adult in good health.

V and J are TRBV7-9 and TRBJ2-1; D is undetermined. Trimming took off 2 bases at V and 4 bases at J, with 9 bases between the two ends. The CDR3 length is 14 residues. Germline V gives CDR1 SEHNR, CDR2 FQNEAQ (reference sequence). CDR3 nucleotides: TGTGCCAGCAGCTTACTGACTGGTTACAATGAGCAGTTCTTC. It specifies CASSLLTGYNEQFF.

This chain links TRBV28 with TRBJ1-2; D is uncertain. The V gene lost 6 bases and the J gene lost 4 bases, with 6 bases spanning the gap. The CDR3 has 11 residues. The germline CDR1 and CDR2 sequences are MDHEN and SYDVKM. CDR3 sequence (DNA): TGTGCCAGCAGCCCCTCCTATGGCTACACCTTC. It encodes CASSPSYGYTF.

The CDR3 sequence: CASSFVGASSGYTF. In DNA form, the CDR3 reads TGTGCCAGCAGTTTTGTGGGGGCGTCGAGTGGCTACACCTTC. The V call is TRBV28, the J call TRBJ1-2, with D tentatively TRBD1 (6 bases). The CDR3 has 14 amino acids. V was pared by 3 bases and J by 7 bases, with 15 bases between. Germline assignment: CDR1 MDHEN and CDR2 SYDVKM.

As DNA, the CDR3 is TGTGCCAGCAGCTTAGGGCACGGGGGAGTCGGGGAGCTGTTTTTT. Protein: CASSLGHGGVGELFF. The chain employs TRBV11-2 and TRBJ2-2; weak D call: TRBD2 (6 bases). The CDR3 loop spans 15 amino acids. The V gene lost 1 base and the J gene lost 7 bases, with 13 bases spanning the gap. Germline CDR1 is SGHAT and CDR2 is FQNNGV.

In its sample, this clone was seen a few times. The V gene is TRBV10-1, the J gene TRBJ2-5; D is ambiguous. The CDR3 is 17 residues long. Trimming shortened V by 1 base and J by 5 bases, and 20 bases separated the two germline ends. From germline, CDR1 is WNHNN and CDR2 SYGVQD (reference sequence). CDR3 in DNA: TGCGCCAGCAGTGAGTGGTACTCGACATCGCCTCCGGAGACCCAGTACTTC. As protein: CASSEWYSTSPPETQYF.

The V and J genes are TRBV28 and TRBJ1-5; D not certain. Trimming removed 4 bases from V and 3 bases from J, with 13 bases in between. CDR3 length equals 15 residues. Germline V gives CDR1 MDHEN, CDR2 SYDVKM. The CDR3 here is CASSSVGGINQPQHF. DNA for the CDR3: TGTGCCAGCAGTTCCGTGGGCGGAATCAATCAGCCCCAGCATTTT. The variable domain in full, completed from reference TRBV28 and TRBJ1-5, reads DVKVTQSSRYLVKRTGEKVFLECVQDMDHENMFWYRQDPGLGLRLIYFSYDVKMKEKGDIPEGYSVSREKKERFSLILESASTNQTSMYLCASSSVGGINQPQHFGDGTRLSIL.

The CDR3 loop reads CASSITGTAQWPQHF. As DNA, the CDR3 is TGTGCCAGTAGTATCACCGGGACGGCCCAGTGGCCCCAGCATTTT. The V and J genes are TRBV19 and TRBJ1-5; TRBD1 might be the D (5 bases). The V and J ends lost 3 bases and 9 bases respectively, with 18 bases between them. CDR3 length equals 15 residues. The V gene's germline CDR1 is LNHDA and CDR2 SQIVND (reference sequence).

As DNA, the CDR3 is TGTGCCAGCAGTTACGGAACAGGAGGAGGTAACTATGGCTACACCTTC. Translating it yields CASSYGTGGGNYGYTF. This chain links TRBV28 with TRBJ1-2; D perhaps matches TRBD1 (5 bases). This CDR3 has 16 amino acids. The V gene lost 4 bases and the J gene lost 1 base, with 16 bases spanning the gap. Germline lookup yields CDR1 MDHEN and CDR2 SYDVKM.

This clone was seen a single time. This sequence joins TRBV3-1 (or the pseudogene TRBV3-2) and TRBJ1-2; 10 bases are a match to TRBD1. This CDR3 region has 13 residues. V dropped 4 bases and J dropped 8; count of bases not matched to a gene: 4. Germline lookup yields CDR1 LGHDT and CDR2 YNNKEL (reference sequence). In DNA, the CDR3 is TGTGCCAGCAGCCCCGGGACAGGGGCCGGCTACACCTTC. It is translated as CASSPGTGAGYTF.

The chain is built from TRBV6-1 and TRBJ1-2, with 8 bases lining up with TRBD1. From germline, CDR1 is MNHNS and CDR2 SASEGT. The CDR3 is 15 residues long. Unmatched junction bases numbered 2, after V lost 2 bases and J lost 0 bases. The CDR3 DNA is TGTGCCAGCAGTGAAAGGGACAGGACTAACTATGGCTACACCTTC. It is translated as CASSERDRTNYGYTF.

CDR3 loop: CASSAGGRETQYF. The CDR3 coding sequence is TGTGCCAGCAGTGCTGGGGGCAGAGAGACCCAGTACTTC. J is TRBJ2-5 and V is TRBV2; weak D call: TRBD1 (6 bases). CDR3 length: 13 residues. CDR1 is SNHLY and CDR2 is FYNNEI in the germline V gene. The V and J ends lost 4 bases and 4 bases respectively, with 10 bases between them.

The chain has TRBV11-2 and TRBJ1-3; no definite D call. CDR3 length equals 14 residues. From germline, CDR1 is SGHAT and CDR2 FQNNGV. Trimming removed 4 bases from V and 0 bases from J, with 7 bases in between. The CDR3 bases are TGTGCCAGCAGCTCAACGCTCTCTGGAAACACCATATATTTT. As protein: CASSSTLSGNTIYF.

The rearrangement uses TRBV4-2 and TRBJ2-1; 7 bases align to TRBD2. The junction had 11 bases not matched to a gene; V was cut back by 3 bases and J by 0 bases. Germline V lookup: CDR1 LGHNA, CDR2 YNFKEQ. CDR3 length: 18 amino acids. The CDR3 sequence is CASSQEGGRGDSYNEQFF. The CDR3 DNA reads TGTGCCAGCAGCCAGGAGGGTGGACGGGGGGACTCCTACAATGAGCAGTTCTTC.

The J gene is TRBJ2-7, the V gene TRBV3-1 (or the pseudogene TRBV3-2), with D unresolved. The V end was cut by 5 bases, the J end by 0 bases, with 14 bases between. The CDR3 extends over 15 amino acids. Germline V gene sequence: CDR1 LGHDT, CDR2 YNNKEL (reference sequence). In DNA, the CDR3 is TGTGCCAGCAGCGCCCGGAGCAGCTACTCCTACGAGCAGTACTTC. Translated: CASSARSSYSYEQYF.

The rearrangement joins TRBV13 to TRBJ2-1; possibly TRBD2 for D (6 bases). V was cut by 1 base and J by 5 bases, with 15 bases left in between. Germline V gene sequence: CDR1 PRHDT, CDR2 FYEKMQ (reference sequence). CDR3 length equals 16 residues. This chain's CDR3 is CASSLEGGNVDNEQFF. In nucleotides, the CDR3 is TGTGCCAGCAGCTTAGAGGGCGGGAACGTCGACAATGAGCAGTTCTTC.

V gene TRBV5-4 combines with J gene TRBJ1-2; D might be TRBD1 (6 bases). The CDR3 spans 15 residues. Germline V gene sequence: CDR1 SGHNT, CDR2 YYREEE (reference sequence). Trimming removed 4 bases from V and 8 bases from J, with 21 bases in between. The CDR3 DNA sequence: TGTGCCAGCAGCACTGGGGGCGACAGCCCCGGCGGCTACACCTTC. Encoded protein: CASSTGGDSPGGYTF.

The rearrangement joins TRBV28 to TRBJ1-1, with D possibly being TRBD1 (6 bases). Trimming removed 5 bases at V and 8 bases at J, with 18 bases between. CDR1 is MDHEN, CDR2 SYDVKM, per germline. The CDR3 runs 14 residues. DNA of the CDR3: TGTGCCAGCAGTGACGGACAGTTAGGGGTGGAAGCTTTCTTT. It codes for CASSDGQLGVEAFF.

J is TRBJ1-5 and V is TRBV7-2; D gene ambiguous. V lost 1 base and J lost 2, with 9 bases in between. Per the germline V gene, CDR1 is SGHTA and CDR2 is FQGNSA. CDR3 length: 15 residues. CDR3 sequence reads: CASSLVRVGNQPQHF. The CDR3, as DNA: TGTGCCAGCAGCTTAGTGAGGGTGGGCAATCAGCCCCAGCATTTT.

This clone was seen only a few times. As DNA, the CDR3 is TGTGCCAGCAGGATATATAATTCACCCCTCCACTTT. Its translation is CASRIYNSPLHF. The V and J genes are TRBV2 and TRBJ1-6; no definite D call. This CDR3 has 12 amino acids. The V end was cut by 6 bases, the J end by 4 bases, with 4 bases between. Germline CDR1 is SNHLY and CDR2 is FYNNEI. The complete variable domain, with remaining parts taken from reference TRBV2 and TRBJ1-6, reads EPEVTQTPSHQVTQMGQEVILRCVPISNHLYFYWYRQILGQKVEFLVSFYNNEISEKSEIFDDQFSVERPDGSNFTLKIRSTKLEDSAMYFCASRIYNSPLHFGNGTRLTVT.

The V call is TRBV4-2, the J call TRBJ1-2; TRBD1 might be the D (6 bases). Deletions cut 1 base from V and 5 bases from J, with 14 bases between. The CDR3 length is 15 residues. Germline V gene sequence: CDR1 LGHNA, CDR2 YNFKEQ. The CDR3 DNA reads TGTGCCAGCAGCCAAGGGACAGTAGACGGGTATGGCTACACCTTC. Its translation: CASSQGTVDGYGYTF.

The chain recombines TRBV4-2 with TRBJ2-7; 11 positions match TRBD2. The length of the CDR3 is 16 residues. V lost 3 bases, J lost 7 bases, and 11 bases stayed unmatched. Germline CDR1 LGHNA, CDR2 YNFKEQ. CDR3 DNA: TGTGCCAGCAGCCAGCCCATAGCGGGGGGGACCGGAGAGCAGTACTTC. Amino acid sequence: CASSQPIAGGTGEQYF.